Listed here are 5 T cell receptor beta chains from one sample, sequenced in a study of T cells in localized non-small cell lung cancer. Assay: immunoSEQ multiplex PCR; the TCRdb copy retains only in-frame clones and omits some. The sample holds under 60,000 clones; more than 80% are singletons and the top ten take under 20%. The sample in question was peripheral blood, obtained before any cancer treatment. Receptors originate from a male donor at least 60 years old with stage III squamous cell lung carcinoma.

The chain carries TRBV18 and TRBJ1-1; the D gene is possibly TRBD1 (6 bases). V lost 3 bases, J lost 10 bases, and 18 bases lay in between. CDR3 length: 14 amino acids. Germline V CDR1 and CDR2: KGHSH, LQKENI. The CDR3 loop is CASSPRTLAGVAFF. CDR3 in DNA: TGTGCCAGCTCACCTAGGACACTGGCAGGGGTAGCTTTCTTT.

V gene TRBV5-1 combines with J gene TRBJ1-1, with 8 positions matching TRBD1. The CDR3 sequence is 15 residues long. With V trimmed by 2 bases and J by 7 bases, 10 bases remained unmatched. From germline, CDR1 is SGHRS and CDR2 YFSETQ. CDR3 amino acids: CASSFQLTGADEAFF. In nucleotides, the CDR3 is TGCGCCAGCAGCTTTCAATTGACAGGGGCCGATGAAGCTTTCTTT.

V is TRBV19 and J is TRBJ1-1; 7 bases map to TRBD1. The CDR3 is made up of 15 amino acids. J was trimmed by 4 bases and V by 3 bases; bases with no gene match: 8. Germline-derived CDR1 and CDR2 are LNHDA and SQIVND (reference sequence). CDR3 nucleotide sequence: TGTGCCAGTAGTATTACAGGGGCCGTAGGCACTGAAGCTTTCTTT. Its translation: CASSITGAVGTEAFF.

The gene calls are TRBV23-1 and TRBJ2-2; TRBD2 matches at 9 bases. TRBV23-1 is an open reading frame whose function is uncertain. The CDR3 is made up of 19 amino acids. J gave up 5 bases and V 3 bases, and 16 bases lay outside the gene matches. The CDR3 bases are TGCGCCAGCAGTCACCTGGATCGGCTAGCGGGATCTAGGACCGGGGAGCTGTTTTTT. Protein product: CASSHLDRLAGSRTGELFF.

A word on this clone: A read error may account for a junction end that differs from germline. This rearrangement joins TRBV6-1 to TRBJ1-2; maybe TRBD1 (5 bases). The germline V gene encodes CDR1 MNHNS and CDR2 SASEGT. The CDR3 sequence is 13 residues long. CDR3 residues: CVSSEVWDGSYTF. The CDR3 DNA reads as TGTGTCAGCAGTGAGGTTTGGGACGGGAGCTACACCTTC.